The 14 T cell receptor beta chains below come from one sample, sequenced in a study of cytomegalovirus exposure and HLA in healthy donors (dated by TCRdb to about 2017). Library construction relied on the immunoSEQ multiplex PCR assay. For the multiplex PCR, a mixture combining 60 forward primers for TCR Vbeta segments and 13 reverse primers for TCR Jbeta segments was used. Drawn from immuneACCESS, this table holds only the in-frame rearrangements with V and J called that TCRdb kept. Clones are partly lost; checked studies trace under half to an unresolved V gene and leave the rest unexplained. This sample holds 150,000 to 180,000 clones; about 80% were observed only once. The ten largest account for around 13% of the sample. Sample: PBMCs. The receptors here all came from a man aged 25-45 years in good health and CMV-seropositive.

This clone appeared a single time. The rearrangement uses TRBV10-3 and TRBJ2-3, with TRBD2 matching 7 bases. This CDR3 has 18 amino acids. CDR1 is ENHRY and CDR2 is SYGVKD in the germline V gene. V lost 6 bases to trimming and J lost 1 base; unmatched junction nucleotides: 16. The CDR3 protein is CAIRGIRTSASRTDTQYF. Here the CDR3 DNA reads TGTGCCATCAGGGGAATACGAACTAGCGCCTCTCGCACAGATACGCAGTATTTT.

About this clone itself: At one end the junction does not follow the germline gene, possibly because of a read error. Written as DNA, the CDR3 is TGTGCCAGCAGTTACACTGGCGGGAGTTCCTACGAGCAGTACTTC. It is translated as CASSYTGGSSYEQYF. The chain has TRBV10-3 and TRBJ2-7, with 7 bases identical to TRBD2. This CDR3 has 15 amino acids. Germline V CDR1 and CDR2: ENHRY, SYGVKD.

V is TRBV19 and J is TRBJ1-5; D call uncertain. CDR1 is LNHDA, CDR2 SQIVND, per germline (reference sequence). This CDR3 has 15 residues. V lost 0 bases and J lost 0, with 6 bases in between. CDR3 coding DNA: TGTGCCAGTAGTATAGATCTAAATAGCAATCAGCCCCAGCATTTT. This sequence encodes CASSIDLNSNQPQHF.

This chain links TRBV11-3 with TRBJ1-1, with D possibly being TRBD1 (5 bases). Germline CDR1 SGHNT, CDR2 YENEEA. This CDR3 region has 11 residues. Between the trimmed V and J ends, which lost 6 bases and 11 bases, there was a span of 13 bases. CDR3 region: CASRRWGEAFF. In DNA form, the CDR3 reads TGTGCCAGCAGACGGTGGGGGGAGGCTTTCTTT.

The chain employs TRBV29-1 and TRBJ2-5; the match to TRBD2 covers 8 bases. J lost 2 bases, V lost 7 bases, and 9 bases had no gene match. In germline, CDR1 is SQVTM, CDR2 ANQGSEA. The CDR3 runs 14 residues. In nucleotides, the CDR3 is TGCAGCGGCAGGGCGGGAGGTGGGCAAGAGACCCAGTACTTC. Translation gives CSGRAGGGQETQYF.

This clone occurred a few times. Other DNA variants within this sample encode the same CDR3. CDR3: CASSYRGSGANVLTF. CDR3 nucleotide sequence: TGTGCCAGCAGTTATAGGGGTTCTGGGGCCAACGTCCTGACTTTC. The V and J genes are TRBV6-6 and TRBJ2-6, with D possibly TRBD1 on 5 matching bases. Trimming shortened V by 3 bases and J by 1 base, and 7 bases separated the two germline ends. CDR1 and CDR2 (germline): MNHNY, SVGAGI (reference sequence). The CDR3 extends over 15 amino acids.

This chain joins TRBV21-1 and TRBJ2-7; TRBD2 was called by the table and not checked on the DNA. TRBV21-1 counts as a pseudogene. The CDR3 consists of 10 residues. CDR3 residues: CASLAGEQYF. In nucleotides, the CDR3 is TGTGCCAGCCTTGCGGGGGAGCAGTACTTC.

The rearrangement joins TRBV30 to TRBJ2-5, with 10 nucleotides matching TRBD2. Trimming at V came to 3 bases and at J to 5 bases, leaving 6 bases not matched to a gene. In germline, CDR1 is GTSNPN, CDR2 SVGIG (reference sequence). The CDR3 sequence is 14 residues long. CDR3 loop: CAWRASGSSETQYF. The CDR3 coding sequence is TGTGCCTGGAGGGCTAGCGGGAGCAGTGAGACCCAGTACTTC.

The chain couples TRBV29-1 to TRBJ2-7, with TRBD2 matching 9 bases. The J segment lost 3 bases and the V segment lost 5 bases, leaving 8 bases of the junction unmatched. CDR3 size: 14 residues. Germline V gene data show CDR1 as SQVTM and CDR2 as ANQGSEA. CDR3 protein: CSVISGSRSYEQYF. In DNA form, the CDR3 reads TGCAGCGTTATTAGCGGGAGCAGGAGCTACGAGCAGTACTTC.

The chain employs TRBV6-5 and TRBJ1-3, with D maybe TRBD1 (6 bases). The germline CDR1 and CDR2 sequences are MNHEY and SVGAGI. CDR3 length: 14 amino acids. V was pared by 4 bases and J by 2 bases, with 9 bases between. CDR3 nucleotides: TGTGCCAGCAGTTCAGGGGTCACTGGAAACACCATATATTTT. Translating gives CASSSGVTGNTIYF.

CDR3 protein: CASTTGQDYNEQFF. The CDR3 DNA reads as TGTGCCAGTACGACCGGACAGGACTACAATGAGCAGTTCTTC. The V call is TRBV19, the J call TRBJ2-1; 7 bases are shared with TRBD1. The CDR3 loop spans 14 amino acids. Germline CDR1 LNHDA, CDR2 SQIVND (reference sequence). The J segment lost 3 bases and the V segment lost 7 bases, leaving 6 bases of the junction unmatched.

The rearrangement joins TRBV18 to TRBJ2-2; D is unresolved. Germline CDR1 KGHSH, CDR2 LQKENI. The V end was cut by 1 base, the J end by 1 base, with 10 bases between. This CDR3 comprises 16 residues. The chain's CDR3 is CASSPQTAGNTGELFF. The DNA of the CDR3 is TGTGCCAGCTCACCACAGACGGCAGGGAACACCGGGGAGCTGTTTTTT.

The CDR3 region is CASSEGGRGYEQYF. The CDR3 nucleotides are TGTGCCAGTAGTGAAGGGGGCAGGGGTTACGAGCAGTACTTC. J is TRBJ2-7 and V is TRBV19; 7 bases line up with TRBD1. After removal of 5 bases from V and 4 bases from J, the junction contained 8 bases not matched to a gene. CDR1 and CDR2 (germline): LNHDA, SQIVND (reference sequence). The CDR3 sequence is 14 residues long.

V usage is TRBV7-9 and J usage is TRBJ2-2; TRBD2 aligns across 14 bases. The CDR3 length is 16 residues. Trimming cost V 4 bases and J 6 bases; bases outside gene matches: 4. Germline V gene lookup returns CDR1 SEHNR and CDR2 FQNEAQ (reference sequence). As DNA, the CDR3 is TGTGCCAGCAGCTGGGGACTAGCGGGAGCTCCCGGGGAGCTGTTTTTT. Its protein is CASSWGLAGAPGELFF.